Presented here are 22 T cell receptor beta chains from one specimen sequenced in a study of T cells in Graves' hyperthyroidism and ophthalmopathy. From RNA transcripts, TCR beta CDR3 regions were amplified. HTBI primers drove first-round RT-PCR of the TCR CDR3. From the multiplex PCR reads, TCRdb called clonotypes with MiXCR, one entry per CDR3 protein. The sample lists approximately 560,000 distinct CDR3 sequences, less than 20% occurring once. Material for sequencing was blood. These receptors all come from a woman in her 30s with Graves' hyperthyroidism.

This clonotype was seen more than once but under ten times. The DNA for the CDR3 is TGTGCCAGCAGCTTAGAGTTTTCTTTCGGATTAGCGTCCACAACCTCGACCTACGAGCAGTACTTC. Its translation: CASSLEFSFGLASTTSTYEQYF. The chain couples TRBV7-2 to TRBJ2-7; TRBD2 is a possible D gene (5 bases). Germline-derived CDR1 and CDR2 are SGHTA and FQGNSA. The CDR3 has 22 amino acids. V was trimmed by 1 base and J by 2 bases, leaving 33 bases between them.

This chain links TRBV6-1 with TRBJ1-5; D call uncertain. The germline V gene encodes CDR1 MNHNS and CDR2 SASEGT. CDR3 length equals 15 residues. Trimming removed 10 bases from V and 0 bases from J, with 16 bases in between. CDR3 bases: TGTGCCACCAGATTCAGGCCCTATAGCAATCAGCCCCAGCATTTT. Encoded protein: CATRFRPYSNQPQHF.

V gene TRBV29-1 combines with J gene TRBJ2-1; D perhaps matches TRBD1 (6 bases). Trimming pared 3 bases from V and 10 bases from J, leaving 13 bases between. The CDR3 covers 12 residues. Germline values: CDR1 SQVTM, CDR2 ANQGSEA. The CDR3 region has the DNA TGCAGCGTTGATTTTGGGGGCCGGGAGCAGTTCTTC. Translation: CSVDFGGREQFF.

V and J are TRBV25-1 and TRBJ2-1; the match to TRBD2 covers 8 bases. The V gene's germline CDR1 is MGHDK and CDR2 SYGVNS. V dropped 3 bases and J dropped 1; count of bases not matched to a gene: 11. There are 18 residues in the CDR3. The CDR3 protein is CASSDPFPGRGSYNEQFF. DNA for the CDR3: TGTGCCAGCAGTGATCCCTTCCCCGGGAGGGGGTCCTACAATGAGCAGTTCTTC. The whole variable domain, filled in from reference TRBV25-1 and TRBJ2-1, reads EADIYQTPRYLVIGTGKKITLECSQTMGHDKMYWYQQDPGMELHLIHYSYGVNSTEKGDLSSESTVSRIRTEHFPLTLESARPSHTSQYLCASSDPFPGRGSYNEQFFGPGTRLTVL.

This clonotype came up many times. The rearrangement joins TRBV24-1 to TRBJ2-5; TRBD2 agrees at 8 bases. V was pared by 4 bases and J by 2 bases, with 8 bases of the junction left unmatched. CDR3 length equals 16 residues. The germline gives CDR1 KGHDR, CDR2 SFDVKD. CDR3 loop: CATSDLQRGRQETQYF. CDR3 bases: TGTGCCACCAGTGACCTACAGCGGGGGCGGCAAGAGACCCAGTACTTC.

V and J are TRBV6-1 and TRBJ2-1; 15 bases map to TRBD2. V gave up 6 bases and J gave up 8 bases; unmatched junction bases: 8. This CDR3 region has 16 residues. Germline assignment: CDR1 MNHNS and CDR2 SASEGT. The CDR3, as DNA: TGTGCCAGCAGCCCCGGGACTAGCGGGAGGACGGATGAGCAGTTCTTC. Amino acid sequence: CASSPGTSGRTDEQFF.

This chain connects TRBV5-1 to TRBJ2-3; tentatively, D is TRBD2 (5 bases). V was shortened by 3 bases and J by 6 bases, with 11 bases between the two germline ends. The V gene's germline CDR1 is SGHRS and CDR2 YFSETQ. This CDR3 is 13 amino acids long. CDR3 residues: CASSYPGLDTQYF. The CDR3 nucleotides are TGCGCCAGCAGCTACCCGGGGTTGGATACGCAGTATTTT.

This clonotype was counted many times. The V call is TRBV7-9, the J call TRBJ2-7; possibly TRBD1 or TRBD2 for D (6 bases each). The CDR3 sequence is 13 residues long. Germline-derived CDR1 and CDR2 are SEHNR and FQNEAQ (reference sequence). Trimming cost V 11 bases and J 5 bases, with 19 bases left between them. CDR3 in DNA: TGTGCCGGAGGGGGAAGGGCGGGCAACGAGCAGTACTTC. Its protein product is CAGGGRAGNEQYF. The full variable domain, rest sourced from reference TRBV7-9 and TRBJ2-7, is DTGVSQNPRHKITKRGQNVTFRCDPISEHNRLYWYRQTLGQGPEFLTYFQNEAQLEKSRLLSDRFSAERPKGSFSTLEIQRTEQGDSAMYLCAGGGRAGNEQYFGPGTRLTVT.

This clonotype was counted ten times or more. The chain combines TRBV7-2 with TRBJ2-3, with TRBD2 identical over 7 bases. With 4 bases clipped from V and 2 bases from J, the junction kept 6 bases outside the gene matches. Germline-derived CDR1 and CDR2 are SGHTA and FQGNSA. The CDR3 spans 15 residues. The CDR3 protein is CASSSPAGFTDTQYF. As DNA, the CDR3 is TGTGCCAGCAGCTCACCAGCGGGATTCACAGATACGCAGTATTTT.

This clonotype was counted many times. The V and J genes are TRBV7-2 and TRBJ2-1; 7 nucleotides match TRBD1. Germline lookup yields CDR1 SGHTA and CDR2 FQGNSA. The CDR3 has 14 amino acids. The trim removed 4 bases at V and 11 bases at J, leaving 11 bases unmatched. The CDR3 region has the DNA TGTGCCAGCAGCTCGGACGCAGGGGGTTGGAAGCAGTTCTTC. Translation gives CASSSDAGGWKQFF.

The gene calls are TRBV29-1 and TRBJ1-2; no definite D call. CDR3 length equals 12 residues. The germline V gene has CDR1 SQVTM and CDR2 ANQGSEA. Trimming took off 7 bases at V and 7 bases at J, with 16 bases between the two ends. The CDR3 sequence: CSGSLSASGYTF. As DNA, the CDR3 is TGCAGCGGGAGTCTGTCGGCGAGTGGCTACACCTTC.

This clonotype was seen many times. The chain links TRBV10-3 to TRBJ2-7; 14 bases agree with TRBD2. The CDR3 spans 16 residues. Unmatched junction bases numbered 3, after V lost 4 bases and J lost 1 base. The germline CDR1 and CDR2 sequences are ENHRY and SYGVKD. The CDR3, as DNA: TGTGCCATCAGTGGACTAGCGGGAGGGCCTTCCTACGAGCAGTACTTC. Amino acid sequence: CAISGLAGGPSYEQYF.

In its sample, this clonotype was seen a few times. The CDR3 loop reads CASSPGWGAPGELFF. DNA for the CDR3: TGTGCCAGCAGCCCCGGTTGGGGGGCCCCCGGGGAGCTGTTTTTT. The V call is TRBV7-6, the J call TRBJ2-2, with D possibly being TRBD1 or TRBD2 (6 bases each). The CDR3 length is 15 residues. Germline CDR1 SGHVS, CDR2 FNYEAQ. Trimming pared 5 bases from V and 6 bases from J, leaving 16 bases between.

This clonotype was found many times. The CDR3 DNA follows: TGTGCCAGCAGTGAAGCGACCATTGTGGTATCGGGAAAGTACTTC. It is translated as CASSEATIVVSGKYF. This chain links TRBV6-1 with TRBJ2-5, with a weak D call TRBD2 (5 bases). Deletions cut 0 bases from V and 12 bases from J, with 20 bases between. This CDR3 is built from 15 residues. Per the germline V gene, CDR1 is MNHNS and CDR2 is SASEGT.

The chain has TRBV28 and TRBJ2-7; TRBD2 matches at 10 bases. Trimming at V came to 6 bases and at J to 3 bases, leaving 11 bases not matched to a gene. The CDR3 is 16 amino acids. CDR1 is MDHEN, CDR2 SYDVKM, per germline. CDR3 sequence (DNA): TGTGCCAGCAGACCTACTAGCGGGAATCAAGTCTACGAGCAGTACTTC. Its protein is CASRPTSGNQVYEQYF.

The rearrangement uses TRBV6-1 and TRBJ1-3; weak D call: TRBD1 (5 bases). Germline V CDR1 and CDR2: MNHNS, SASEGT. The length of the CDR3 is 18 residues. V lost 4 bases and J 1 base, leaving 20 bases between the germline ends. CDR3 sequence (DNA): TGTGCCAGCAGTGTGAAAACTCACAGGATTAATTCTGGAAACACCATATATTTT. This sequence encodes CASSVKTHRINSGNTIYF.

This clonotype was seen repeatedly, ten times or more. V is TRBV20-1 and J is TRBJ2-5; D tentatively reads TRBD1 or TRBD2 (5 bases each). The germline V gene encodes CDR1 DFQATT and CDR2 SNEGSKA (reference sequence). The CDR3 runs to 11 residues. The CDR3: CSPNYGTTQYF. CDR3 bases: TGCAGCCCCAACTACGGGACGACCCAGTACTTC.

This clonotype was counted ten times or more. The genes are TRBV5-1 and TRBJ2-1, with 8 nucleotides matching TRBD1. Per germline, CDR1 SGHRS and CDR2 YFSETQ. This CDR3 is built from 15 residues. Trimming at V came to 8 bases and at J to 4 bases, leaving 11 bases not matched to a gene. The DNA for the CDR3 is TGCGCCAGTTCTGGCGGACAGGGAACTTACAATGAGCAGTTCTTC. This gives the protein CASSGGQGTYNEQFF.

This clonotype appeared many times. The chain joins TRBV28 to TRBJ2-5; D gene uncertain. Germline CDR1 is MDHEN and CDR2 is SYDVKM. V lost 7 bases, J lost 3 bases, and 12 bases lay in between. The CDR3 totals 13 residues. In DNA form, the CDR3 reads TGTGCCAGCAACCAAAACAGCGAAGAGACCCAGTACTTC. It codes for CASNQNSEETQYF.

This clonotype appeared many times. The chain employs TRBV10-1 and TRBJ1-1; D is possibly TRBD1 (5 bases). The germline V gene has CDR1 WNHNN and CDR2 SYGVQD (reference sequence). V was pared by 5 bases and J by 5 bases, with 21 bases between. This CDR3 region has 16 residues. As DNA, the CDR3 is TGCGCCAGCAGTCACGGGACGTACTATGAACTAACTGAAGCTTTCTTT. This translates into CASSHGTYYELTEAFF.

This clonotype was detected many times. The chain employs TRBV5-1 and TRBJ2-1, with TRBD2 matching over 10 bases. The CDR3 extends over 16 amino acids. The germline CDR1 and CDR2 sequences are SGHRS and YFSETQ. The V segment lost 4 bases and the J segment 0 bases; nucleotides outside the gene matches: 4. The CDR3 DNA sequence: TGCGCCAGCAGCAGCGGACTAGCGGTCTCCTACAATGAGCAGTTCTTC. Its protein product is CASSSGLAVSYNEQFF.

Notes on this clonotype: A much more abundant neighbour one base away suggests this may be a read error. The V and J genes are TRBV30 and TRBJ1-5, with a tentative D call TRBD1 (6 bases). Per germline, CDR1 GTSNPN and CDR2 SVGIG (reference sequence). V shed 3 bases and J shed 11 bases, with 23 bases lying between them. The CDR3 loop spans 15 amino acids. CDR3 amino acids: CAWSVGRRGSWSQHF. The DNA for the CDR3 is TGTGCCTGGAGCGTAGGCCGGAGGGGGAGTTGGTCCCAGCATTTT.